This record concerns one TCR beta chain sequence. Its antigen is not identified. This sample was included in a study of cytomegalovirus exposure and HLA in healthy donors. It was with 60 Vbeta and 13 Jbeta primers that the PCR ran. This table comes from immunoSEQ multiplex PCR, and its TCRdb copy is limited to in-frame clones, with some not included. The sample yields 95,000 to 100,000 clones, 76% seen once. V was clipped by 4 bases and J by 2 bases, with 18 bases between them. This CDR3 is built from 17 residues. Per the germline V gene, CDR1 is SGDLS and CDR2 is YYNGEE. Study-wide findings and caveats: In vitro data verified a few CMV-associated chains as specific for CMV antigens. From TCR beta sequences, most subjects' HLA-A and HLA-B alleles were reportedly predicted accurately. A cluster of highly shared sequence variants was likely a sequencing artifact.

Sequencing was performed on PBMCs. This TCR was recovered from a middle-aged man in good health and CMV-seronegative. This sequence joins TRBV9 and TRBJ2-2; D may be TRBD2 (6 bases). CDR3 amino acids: CASSSPSGRENTGELFF. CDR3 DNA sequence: TGTGCCAGCAGCTCCCCATCGGGGCGGGAAAACACCGGGGAGCTGTTTTTT.